The 10 T cell receptor beta chains below come from one sample, sequenced in a study of cytomegalovirus exposure and HLA in healthy donors. The data were produced by immunoSEQ multiplex PCR, yet TCRdb's version contains in-frame clones alone and is incomplete. The data show over 100,000 clones, 88% seen once. Sequences were obtained from PBMCs. The source is a young woman in good health and CMV-seronegative.

The chain combines TRBV5-1 with TRBJ2-2; D is unclear. Trimming shortened V by 0 bases and J by 6 bases, and 6 bases separated the two germline ends. The CDR3 sequence is 13 residues long. The germline V gene encodes CDR1 SGHRS and CDR2 YFSETQ. CDR3 sequence (DNA): TGCGCCAGCAGCTTGGTCCCAGCCGGGGAGCTGTTTTTT. Its translation: CASSLVPAGELFF.

This sequence joins TRBV28 and TRBJ2-1, with unresolved D. V was pared by 5 bases and J by 0 bases, with 14 bases between. Germline lookup yields CDR1 MDHEN and CDR2 SYDVKM. The CDR3 covers 16 residues. The CDR3 DNA follows: TGTGCCAGCAGTCCCCTTCGGGTCTACTCCTACAATGAGCAGTTCTTC. Protein sequence: CASSPLRVYSYNEQFF.

The V and J genes are TRBV7-9 and TRBJ2-3; 8 nucleotides align to TRBD1. This CDR3 spans 17 amino acids. Germline CDR1 SEHNR, CDR2 FQNEAQ (reference sequence). V shed 2 bases, J shed 7 bases, and the junction held 14 bases outside the gene matches. The CDR3 spells CASSLPPTGAKLYTQYF. Here the CDR3 DNA reads TGTGCCAGCAGCTTACCGCCGACAGGGGCTAAACTGTATACGCAGTATTTT.

This clone was observed a few times. CDR3 DNA sequence: TGTGCCAGCCCCCAACCGACAGGCTATGGCTACACCTTC. Amino acid sequence: CASPQPTGYGYTF. V and J are TRBV2 and TRBJ1-2, with D perhaps matching TRBD1 (6 bases). V lost 8 bases to trimming and J lost 4 bases, with 14 bases between them. The germline V gene encodes CDR1 SNHLY and CDR2 FYNNEI. The CDR3 length is 13 residues.

The V and J genes are TRBV19 and TRBJ2-5, with TRBD2 as a possible D gene (6 bases). Deletions cut 1 base from V and 3 bases from J, with 9 bases between. The CDR3 spans 14 residues. The V gene's germline CDR1 is LNHDA and CDR2 SQIVND (reference sequence). CDR3 DNA sequence: TGTGCCAGTAGTATAGGCGGGGCGGAAGAGACCCAGTACTTC. Protein product: CASSIGGAEETQYF.

V is TRBV18 and J is TRBJ1-5; D is unresolved. There are 15 residues in the CDR3. The germline V and J ends were trimmed by 3 bases and 5 bases, with 14 bases remaining between them. Germline values: CDR1 KGHSH, CDR2 LQKENI. The CDR3 sequence is CASSPYDTNDQPQHF. The CDR3 coding sequence is TGTGCCAGCTCACCCTACGACACAAACGATCAGCCCCAGCATTTT.

This clone appeared a few times. This chain links TRBV2 with TRBJ2-7, with D uncertain. V was shortened by 8 bases and J by 0 bases, with 5 bases between the two germline ends. The CDR3 runs 11 residues. The germline CDR1 and CDR2 sequences are SNHLY and FYNNEI. The CDR3 DNA sequence: TGTGCCAGCGGCACCTCCTACGAGCAGTACTTC. Residues: CASGTSYEQYF.

The V call is TRBV10-3, the J call TRBJ1-4; tentative D call: TRBD1 (6 bases). The CDR3 loop spans 14 amino acids. Germline CDR1 ENHRY, CDR2 SYGVKD. The V and J ends lost 6 bases and 7 bases respectively, with 15 bases between them. The CDR3 region is CAISPGQLSEKLFF. The CDR3 DNA sequence: TGTGCCATCAGCCCGGGACAATTAAGTGAAAAACTGTTTTTT.

V is TRBV29-1 and J is TRBJ2-5, with no clear D. The CDR3 spans 15 residues. Looked up from germline, CDR1 is SQVTM and CDR2 is ANQGSEA. V was shortened by 3 bases and J by 0 bases, with 14 bases between the two germline ends. The CDR3 loop is CSVDFRKEYQETQYF. The CDR3 DNA sequence: TGCAGCGTTGATTTCAGAAAGGAGTACCAAGAGACCCAGTACTTC.

The chain recombines TRBV6-1 with TRBJ2-7; 8 nucleotides line up with TRBD1. CDR1 is MNHNS, CDR2 SASEGT, per germline. This CDR3 is 12 amino acids long. The junction had 5 bases not matched to a gene; V was cut back by 6 bases and J by 7 bases. The CDR3 sequence: CASRDHRGEQYF. CDR3 coding DNA: TGTGCCAGCAGAGATCACAGGGGGGAGCAGTACTTC.